A single sample is the source of the 20 T cell receptor beta chains below, sequenced in a study of blood T cells in healthy people across ages. Together with a sample-barcoded 5' primer, a J-beta primer mix was included in a second PCR lasting about 6 to 11 cycles. One entry per CDR3 protein, called by TCRdb with MiXCR from the 5' RACE reads. This sample carries 1.8 million or so distinct CDR3 sequences, roughly two fifths of them seen once, and the ten largest clones take under 30%. What was sequenced was blood. The receptors originated from a human donor in good health.

Only a few counts were recorded for this clonotype. J is TRBJ1-4 and V is TRBV20-1; D unresolved. The CDR3 spans 14 residues. Looked up from germline, CDR1 is DFQATT and CDR2 is SNEGSKA (reference sequence). Between the trimmed V and J ends, which lost 4 bases and 7 bases, there was a span of 16 bases. The CDR3 DNA sequence: TGCAGTGCTATAGGCTTGAGGGAGGCTGAAAAACTGTTTTTT. Its translation is CSAIGLREAEKLFF.

The V and J genes are TRBV28 and TRBJ2-3; 7 bases align to TRBD2. The CDR3 has 16 amino acids. Trimming removed 1 base from V and 5 bases from J; junction bases left unmatched: 9. In germline, CDR1 is MDHEN, CDR2 SYDVKM. The CDR3 nucleotides are TGTGCCAGCAGTTTATTCTGGCCTAGCGGCTTAGATACGCAGTATTTT. Translation gives CASSLFWPSGLDTQYF.

The V call is TRBV7-9, the J call TRBJ2-1, with D possibly being TRBD2 (6 bases). This CDR3 has 17 amino acids. Per germline, CDR1 SEHNR and CDR2 FQNEAQ (reference sequence). V lost 6 bases and J 4 bases, leaving 22 bases between the germline ends. The CDR3 loop is CASSRIIAGPLYNEQFF. The DNA of the CDR3 is TGTGCCAGCAGTCGGATTATTGCGGGGCCCTTATACAATGAGCAGTTCTTC.

In its sample, this clonotype was seen many times. The chain employs TRBV29-1 and TRBJ1-1; 7 bases are a match to TRBD1. J was trimmed by 1 base and V by 4 bases; bases with no gene match: 6. In germline, CDR1 is SQVTM, CDR2 ANQGSEA. This CDR3 contains 14 residues. This CDR3 reads CSVAGRDRNTEAFF. CDR3 DNA sequence: TGCAGCGTTGCCGGCCGGGACAGGAACACTGAAGCTTTCTTT.

This clonotype has just a few counts. CDR3 amino acids: CASSGGVGHQRRYEQYF. CDR3 nucleotides: TGCGCCAGCAGCGGGGGGGTGGGACACCAGCGAAGGTACGAGCAGTACTTC. The V call is TRBV5-1, the J call TRBJ2-4; maybe TRBD2 (7 bases). The J call may be in error: the DNA end matches TRBJ2-7 better. Germline lookup yields CDR1 SGHRS and CDR2 YFSETQ. There are 17 residues in the CDR3.

This clonotype has ten or more counts. Germline is not matched at one junction end, which may reflect a read error. The rearrangement joins TRBV5-1 to TRBJ1-2; no clear D gene. The CDR3 runs to 13 residues. CDR1 is SGHRS and CDR2 is YFSETQ in the germline V gene. CDR3 in amino acids: CASSLAGIYGYTF. CDR3 sequence (DNA): TGTGCCAGCAGCTTAGCGGGGATTTATGGCTACACCTTC. Variable domain in full (rest from reference TRBV5-1 and TRBJ1-2): KAGVTQTPRYLIKTRGQQVTLSCSPISGHRSVSWYQQTPGQGLQFLFEYFSETQRNKGNFPGRFSGRQFSNSRSEMNVSTLELGDSALYLCASSLAGIYGYTFGSGTRLTVV.

This clonotype is a singleton in its sample. This chain uses TRBV3-1 with TRBJ2-3; 7 bases match TRBD2. The V gene end was trimmed by 0 bases and the J gene end by 2 bases; junction bases not matched to a gene: 5. The CDR3 extends over 16 amino acids. Germline values: CDR1 LGHDT, CDR2 YNNKEL (reference sequence). The CDR3 DNA is TGTGCCAGCAGCCAAGAGAAAGCGGGGTCCACAGATACGCAGTATTTT. This sequence encodes CASSQEKAGSTDTQYF.

In this sample, this clonotype turned up a few times. This rearrangement joins TRBV10-3 to TRBJ2-2; 10 bases are shared with TRBD1. After removal of 6 bases from V and 3 bases from J, the junction contained 4 bases not matched to a gene. This CDR3 is built from 15 residues. Per the germline V gene, CDR1 is ENHRY and CDR2 is SYGVKD. In nucleotides, the CDR3 is TGTGCCATCAGCGGACAGGGGGTTCACACCGGGGAGCTGTTTTTT. It translates to CAISGQGVHTGELFF.

The chain employs TRBV13 and TRBJ1-2; D is perhaps TRBD1 (6 bases). Germline V gives CDR1 PRHDT, CDR2 FYEKMQ (reference sequence). The V and J ends lost 4 bases and 8 bases respectively, with 20 bases between them. CDR3 length equals 15 residues. CDR3 in amino acids: CASSSSRTEVKGYTF. CDR3 in DNA: TGTGCCAGCAGCTCGTCCCGGACAGAAGTAAAAGGCTACACCTTC. Full variable domain (outside the CDR3, taken from reference TRBV13 and TRBJ1-2): AAGVIQSPRHLIKEKRETATLKCYPIPRHDTVYWYQQGPGQDPQFLISFYEKMQSDKGSIPDRFSAQQFSDYHSELNMSSLELGDSALYFCASSSSRTEVKGYTFGSGTRLTVV.

The sample holds a few counts of this clonotype. V and J are TRBV7-2 and TRBJ2-3, with D unresolved. This CDR3 has 12 residues. The ends were cut back, 7 bases at V and 2 bases at J, with 7 bases in the middle. Germline V lookup: CDR1 SGHTA, CDR2 FQGNSA. CDR3 nucleotide sequence: TGTGCCAGCACCCGGGTCACAGATACGCAGTATTTT. Protein: CASTRVTDTQYF.

V is TRBV6-6 and J is TRBJ1-1; D is uncertain. The CDR3 is 14 amino acids. CDR1 is MNHNY and CDR2 is SVGAGI in the germline V gene (reference sequence). Trimming took 6 bases from V and 6 from J, leaving 17 bases between them. The CDR3 spells CASSNEGPRAEAFF. The CDR3 DNA reads as TGTGCCAGCAGCAATGAGGGCCCAAGGGCTGAAGCTTTCTTT.

The rearrangement uses TRBV6-8 and TRBJ1-5; 8 nucleotides align to TRBD1. Looked up from germline, CDR1 is MNHGY and CDR2 is SAAAGT. CDR3 size: 17 residues. Germline trimming cut 8 bases from V and 1 base from J; bases unmatched to any gene: 13. Here the CDR3 reads CASSAGTGWKSNQPQHF. In DNA form, the CDR3 reads TGTGCCAGCTCCGCCGGGACAGGATGGAAGAGCAATCAGCCCCAGCATTTT.

This clonotype came up once. A much larger clone differs from this one at a single base, so this may be a read error. J is TRBJ2-7 and V is TRBV20-1; 10 positions agree with TRBD2. The CDR3 covers 15 residues. The ends lost 7 bases at V and 3 bases at J; junction bases unmatched: 12. CDR1 is DFQATT and CDR2 is SNEGSKA in the germline V gene (reference sequence). The CDR3 is CSVTETLAGVYEQYF. As DNA, the CDR3 is TGCAGTGTTACCGAAACTCTAGCGGGGGTCTACGAGCAGTACTTC.

This clonotype was found a few times. This chain connects TRBV7-2 to TRBJ2-5; D uncertain. The CDR3 sequence is 13 residues long. Trimming removed 5 bases from V and 5 bases from J, with 12 bases in between. Looked up from germline, CDR1 is SGHTA and CDR2 is FQGNSA. This CDR3 is CASSGDPQETQYF. The CDR3 DNA follows: TGTGCCAGCAGCGGTGACCCCCAGGAGACCCAGTACTTC.

In its sample, this clonotype was seen a few times. CDR3 in amino acids: CASSYRRGLQPQHF. DNA for the CDR3: TGTGCCAGCAGTTACCGGAGGGGACTTCAGCCCCAGCATTTT. This sequence joins TRBV6-5 and TRBJ1-5, with D maybe TRBD1 (5 bases). In germline, CDR1 is MNHEY, CDR2 SVGAGI. Trimming removed 2 bases at V and 6 bases at J, with 11 bases between. The CDR3 is made up of 14 amino acids.

In this sample, this clonotype turned up a few times. The CDR3 here is CSASRENTEAFF. The CDR3 bases are TGCAGTGCTAGCCGGGAGAACACTGAAGCTTTCTTT. The chain combines TRBV20-1 with TRBJ1-1; D remains ambiguous. The germline V gene encodes CDR1 DFQATT and CDR2 SNEGSKA (reference sequence). With 3 bases removed from V and 1 base from J, the gap between germline ends came to 6 bases. This CDR3 spans 12 amino acids.

This clonotype was observed a single time. The chain combines TRBV11-2 with TRBJ1-6; tentatively, D is TRBD1 (6 bases). The CDR3 is 17 amino acids. V was trimmed by 0 bases and J by 6 bases, leaving 15 bases between them. CDR1 SGHAT and CDR2 FQNNGV come from the germline V gene. The CDR3 loop is CASSLDRGTSFNSPLHF. The CDR3 DNA is TGTGCCAGCAGCTTAGATAGAGGGACAAGCTTTAATTCACCCCTCCACTTT.

A remark on this clonotype: Compared with germline, one end of the junction differs, possibly owing to a read error. The chain recombines TRBV7-2 with TRBJ2-1, with 7 bases matching TRBD1. This CDR3 is 15 amino acids long. Per germline, CDR1 SGHTA and CDR2 FQGNSA. DNA of the CDR3: TGTGCCAGCAGCTTAGAAGGACAGGATTACAATGGGCAGTTCTTC. Translating gives CASSLEGQDYNGQFF.

The chain has TRBV5-1 and TRBJ2-1, with D perhaps TRBD1 or TRBD2 (5 bases each). Germline CDR1 and CDR2: SGHRS and YFSETQ. The CDR3 consists of 17 residues. Trimming removed 2 bases from V and 6 bases from J, with 21 bases in between. CDR3 coding DNA: TGCGCCAGCAGCTTTGGAGACCGGGGCGCTACATCCAATGAGCAGTTCTTC. It translates to CASSFGDRGATSNEQFF.

In its sample, this clonotype was seen a few times. This chain connects TRBV2 to TRBJ1-5; D ambiguous. Germline assignment: CDR1 SNHLY and CDR2 FYNNEI. CDR3 length equals 13 residues. V lost 8 bases, J lost 6 bases, and 14 bases lay in between. DNA for the CDR3: TGTGCCAGCCGCGGGCAGGCCTCTCAGCCCCAGCATTTT. It codes for CASRGQASQPQHF.